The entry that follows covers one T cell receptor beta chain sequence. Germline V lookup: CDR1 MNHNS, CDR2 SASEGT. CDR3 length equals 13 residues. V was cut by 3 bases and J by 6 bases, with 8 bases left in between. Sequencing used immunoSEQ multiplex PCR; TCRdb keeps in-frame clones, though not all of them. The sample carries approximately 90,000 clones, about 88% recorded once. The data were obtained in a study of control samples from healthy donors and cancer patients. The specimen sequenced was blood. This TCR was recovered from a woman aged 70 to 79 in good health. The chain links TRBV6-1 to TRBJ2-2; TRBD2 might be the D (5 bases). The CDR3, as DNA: TGTGCCAGCAGTGATGGACTCGCCGGGGAGCTGTTTTTT. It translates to CASSDGLAGELFF.